A single sample is the source of the 13 T cell receptor beta chains below, sequenced in a study of T-cell reconstitution after alpha-beta-depleted transplantation in children. Unique molecular identifiers were built into the TCRbeta library. MiXCR, run by TCRdb on the PCR reads, gives a single entry per CDR3 protein. The data contain about 280,000 distinct CDR3 sequences, 9.5% to 13% of them singletons. Specimen: peripheral blood, collected 180 days after TCRalphabeta/CD19-depleted stem cell transplant. The source is a male patient aged 2-10 years who had a stem cell transplant for chronic granulomatous disease, so the T cells may come from the graft donor.

Many counts were recorded for this clonotype. The chain couples TRBV6-5 to TRBJ1-3; D is ambiguous. V lost 0 bases to trimming and J lost 0 bases, with 6 bases between them. CDR1 is MNHEY, CDR2 SVGAGI, per germline. The CDR3 length is 15 residues. CDR3 loop: CASSYSGSSGNTIYF. The DNA of the CDR3 is TGTGCCAGCAGTTACTCCGGGAGCTCTGGAAACACCATATATTTT.

This clonotype was seen many times. V is TRBV5-1 and J is TRBJ2-3, with 7 bases matching TRBD2. The CDR3 contains 15 residues. Germline V gene lookup returns CDR1 SGHRS and CDR2 YFSETQ. V shed 4 bases and J 4 bases; nucleotides not matched to a gene: 9. The CDR3 nucleotides read TGCGCCAGCAGCGACGCTAGCGGCCCTCCAGATACGCAGTATTTT. This translates into CASSDASGPPDTQYF.

The sample holds a few counts of this clonotype. The rearrangement joins TRBV5-1 to TRBJ2-1; 11 bases align to TRBD2. Germline V gene sequence: CDR1 SGHRS, CDR2 YFSETQ. The CDR3 sequence is 15 residues long. V lost 4 bases and J lost 3; bases outside the gene matches: 3. The CDR3 DNA follows: TGCGCCAGCAGCAGACTAGCGGGGAACTACAATGAGCAGTTCTTC. Protein product: CASSRLAGNYNEQFF.

This clonotype has at least ten counts. This rearrangement joins TRBV15 to TRBJ1-1, with no clear D. This CDR3 is built from 13 residues. V lost 1 base to trimming and J lost 4 bases, with 7 bases between them. Germline V CDR1 and CDR2: LNHNV, YYDKDF (reference sequence). CDR3 protein: CATSRGSVTEAFF. The CDR3 bases are TGTGCCACCAGCAGAGGTTCAGTCACTGAAGCTTTCTTT. Full variable domain (remainder filled in from reference TRBV15 and TRBJ1-1): DAMVIQNPRYQVTQFGKPVTLSCSQTLNHNVMYWYQQKSSQAPKLLFHYYDKDFNNEADTPDNFQSRRPNTSFCFLDIRSPGLGDTAMYLCATSRGSVTEAFFGQGTRLTVV.

This clonotype was detected many times. The chain carries TRBV12-3 or TRBV12-4 and TRBJ2-1; D is perhaps TRBD2 (5 bases). The CDR3 sequence is 14 residues long. The germline V and J ends were trimmed by 3 bases and 4 bases, with 10 bases remaining between them. As DNA, the CDR3 is TGTGCCAGCAGTTTGCGGGTCAGATACAATGAGCAGTTCTTC. Translated: CASSLRVRYNEQFF.

This clonotype was observed at least ten times. The gene calls are TRBV30 and TRBJ1-1; a possible D gene is TRBD1 (5 bases). The V gene's germline CDR1 is GTSNPN and CDR2 SVGIG (reference sequence). This CDR3 is 12 amino acids long. Trimming pared 0 bases from V and 5 bases from J, leaving 7 bases between. CDR3 coding DNA: TGTGCCTGGAGTGTACGGGGGACTGAAGCTTTCTTT. Its translation is CAWSVRGTEAFF.

This clonotype appeared many times. The DNA for the CDR3 is TGTGCCAGCAGTTTATTGACCTCTGGGGCCAACGTCCTGACTTTC. Translated: CASSLLTSGANVLTF. The rearrangement joins TRBV28 to TRBJ2-6; D uncertain. The germline V gene encodes CDR1 MDHEN and CDR2 SYDVKM. The ends were cut back, 1 base at V and 0 bases at J, with 4 bases in the middle. This CDR3 spans 15 amino acids.

The chain recombines TRBV19 with TRBJ2-7, with a weak D call TRBD1 (5 bases). Deletions cut 9 bases from V and 0 bases from J, with 12 bases between. The CDR3 is made up of 13 amino acids. Germline-derived CDR1 and CDR2 are LNHDA and SQIVND (reference sequence). This CDR3 is CASRDLYSYEQYF. Written as DNA, the CDR3 is TGTGCCAGCAGGGATCTGTACTCCTACGAGCAGTACTTC.

This clonotype was seen many times. The J gene is TRBJ2-2, the V gene TRBV12-3 or TRBV12-4; possibly TRBD1 or TRBD2 for D (5 bases each). V dropped 4 bases and J dropped 4 bases, with 13 bases sitting between them. CDR3 length: 15 residues. CDR3 region: CASSSFWGSTGELFF. CDR3 DNA sequence: TGTGCCAGCAGTTCGTTCTGGGGGAGCACCGGGGAGCTGTTTTTT.

This clonotype has a count of ten or more. The CDR3 nucleotides are TGTGCCAGCAGCTGGGGGGGGCGGGCCTCTGGGGCCAACGTCCTGACTTTC. Protein product: CASSWGGRASGANVLTF. The chain combines TRBV7-2 with TRBJ2-6; TRBD2 is a possible D gene (7 bases). The CDR3 sequence is 17 residues long. Germline lookup yields CDR1 SGHTA and CDR2 FQGNSA. Deletions cut 4 bases from V and 0 bases from J, with 13 bases between.

This clonotype was found a few times. The CDR3 nucleotides are TGTGCCAGCTCACCGGGACTAGCGGCGCACAATGAGCAGTTCTTC. Residues: CASSPGLAAHNEQFF. V is TRBV18 and J is TRBJ2-1; 11 bases match TRBD2. The CDR3 is 15 residues long. Germline V gene lookup returns CDR1 KGHSH and CDR2 LQKENI. With V trimmed by 3 bases and J by 5 bases, 3 bases remained unmatched.

As regards this clonotype: This may arise from a read error, as a much more abundant clone is one base away. The chain employs TRBV4-3 and TRBJ2-2, with D perhaps matching TRBD1 or TRBD2 (5 bases each). From germline, CDR1 is LGHNA and CDR2 YSLEER. This CDR3 region has 18 residues. The CDR3: CASSQESGWGPTTGELSF. Written as DNA, the CDR3 is TGCGCCAGCAGCCAAGAATCAGGGTGGGGTCCGACGACCGGGGAGCTGTCTTTT.

For this clonotype: A much larger clonotype is one base distant, so this may be a read error. The chain uses TRBV2 and TRBJ2-5, with D possibly called TRBD1 or TRBD2 (5 bases each). Germline CDR1 is SNHLY and CDR2 is FYNNEI. This CDR3 has 15 residues. Trimming took off 0 bases at V and 6 bases at J, with 14 bases between the two ends. The CDR3 region is CASSEALVEGQTQYF. The CDR3 nucleotides are TGTGCCAGCAGTGAAGCGCTGGTTGAGGGGCAGACCCAGTACTTC.